Here is one T cell receptor (beta chain) with its context. Trimming pared 6 bases from V and 8 bases from J, leaving 14 bases between. The CDR3 runs 14 residues. CDR1 and CDR2 (germline): SGHVS, FQNEAQ. As it was prepared, the TCRbeta library received unique molecular identifiers. Via MiXCR, TCRdb re-called the PCR reads, giving one row per CDR3 protein. The repertoire consists of 400,000 to 500,000 distinct CDR3 sequences, with approximately 11% occurring once and the leading ten covering nearly 5.5%. This specimen comes from a study of T-cell reconstitution after alpha-beta-depleted transplantation in children.

The starting material was PBMCs from the stem cell graft donor, obtained from the stem cell graft. The V gene is TRBV7-8, the J gene TRBJ1-6, with D possibly being TRBD1 (5 bases). This clonotype originated in a human donor who donated a stem cell graft to a child with acute myeloid leukemia. The CDR3 DNA is TGTGCCAGCAGTTATGGGGGGAGGGATTCACCCCTCCACTTT. It yields the protein CASSYGGRDSPLHF.